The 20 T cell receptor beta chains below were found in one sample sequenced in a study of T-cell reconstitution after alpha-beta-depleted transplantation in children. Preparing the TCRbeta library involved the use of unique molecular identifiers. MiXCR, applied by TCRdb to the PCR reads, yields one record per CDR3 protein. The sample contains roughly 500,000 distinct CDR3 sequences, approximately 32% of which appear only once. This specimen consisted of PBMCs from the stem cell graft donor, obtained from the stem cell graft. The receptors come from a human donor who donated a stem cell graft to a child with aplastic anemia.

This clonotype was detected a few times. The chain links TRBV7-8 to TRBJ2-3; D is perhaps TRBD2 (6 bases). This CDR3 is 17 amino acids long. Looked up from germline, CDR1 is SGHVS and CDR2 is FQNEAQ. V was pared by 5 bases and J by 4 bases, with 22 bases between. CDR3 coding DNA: TGTGCCAGCAGCCGAAGGCGCGCGGACTACAATCCAGATACGCAGTATTTT. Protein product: CASSRRRADYNPDTQYF.

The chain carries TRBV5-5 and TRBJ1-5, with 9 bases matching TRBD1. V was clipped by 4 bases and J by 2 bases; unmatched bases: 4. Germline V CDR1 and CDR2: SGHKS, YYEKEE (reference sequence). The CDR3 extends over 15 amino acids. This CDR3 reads CASSHRDRGNQPQHF. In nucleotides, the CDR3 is TGTGCCAGCAGCCACCGGGACAGGGGCAATCAGCCCCAGCATTTT.

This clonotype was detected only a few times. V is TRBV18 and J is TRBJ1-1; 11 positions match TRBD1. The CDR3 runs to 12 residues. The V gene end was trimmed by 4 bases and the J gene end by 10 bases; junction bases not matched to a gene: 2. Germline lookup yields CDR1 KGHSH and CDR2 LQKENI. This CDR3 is CASSLGTGGAFF. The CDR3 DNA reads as TGTGCCAGCTCACTCGGGACAGGGGGAGCTTTCTTT.

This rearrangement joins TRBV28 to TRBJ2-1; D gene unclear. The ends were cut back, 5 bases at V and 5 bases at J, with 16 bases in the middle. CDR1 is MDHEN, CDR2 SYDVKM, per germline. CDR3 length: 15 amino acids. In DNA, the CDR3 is TGTGCCAGCAGTCCCGAAAGAAGGTGGGACAATGAGCAGTTCTTC. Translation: CASSPERRWDNEQFF. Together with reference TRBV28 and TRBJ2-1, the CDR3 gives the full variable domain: DVKVTQSSRYLVKRTGEKVFLECVQDMDHENMFWYRQDPGLGLRLIYFSYDVKMKEKGDIPEGYSVSREKKERFSLILESASTNQTSMYLCASSPERRWDNEQFFGPGTRLTVL.

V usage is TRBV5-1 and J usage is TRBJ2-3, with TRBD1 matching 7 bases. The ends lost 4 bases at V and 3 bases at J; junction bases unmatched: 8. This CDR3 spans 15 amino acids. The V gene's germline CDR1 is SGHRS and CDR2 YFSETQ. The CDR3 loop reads CASSHDRDRTDTQYF. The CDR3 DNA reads TGCGCCAGCAGCCACGACAGGGATCGGACAGATACGCAGTATTTT.

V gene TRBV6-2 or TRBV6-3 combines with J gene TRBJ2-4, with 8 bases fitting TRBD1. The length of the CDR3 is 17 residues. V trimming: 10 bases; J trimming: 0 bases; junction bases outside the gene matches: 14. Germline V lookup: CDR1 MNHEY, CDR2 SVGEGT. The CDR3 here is CATTGRDRILAKNIQYF. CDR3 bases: TGTGCCACCACTGGGCGGGACAGGATCCTAGCCAAAAACATTCAGTACTTC.

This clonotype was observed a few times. The CDR3 protein is CASSSLAGGLNEQFF. The CDR3 DNA follows: TGTGCCAGCAGCTCCCTAGCGGGAGGGCTGAATGAGCAGTTCTTC. The V and J genes are TRBV7-2 and TRBJ2-1; 12 bases align to TRBD2. V shed 4 bases, J shed 7 bases, and the junction held 5 bases outside the gene matches. CDR1 and CDR2 (germline): SGHTA, FQGNSA. This CDR3 region has 15 residues.

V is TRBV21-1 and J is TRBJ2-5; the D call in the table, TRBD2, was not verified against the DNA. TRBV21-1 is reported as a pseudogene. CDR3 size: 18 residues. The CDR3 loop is CASSKGGRRVLTTETQYF. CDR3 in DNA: TGTGCCAGCAGCAAAGGCGGCAGGAGGGTTTTGACGACGGAGACCCAGTACTTC.

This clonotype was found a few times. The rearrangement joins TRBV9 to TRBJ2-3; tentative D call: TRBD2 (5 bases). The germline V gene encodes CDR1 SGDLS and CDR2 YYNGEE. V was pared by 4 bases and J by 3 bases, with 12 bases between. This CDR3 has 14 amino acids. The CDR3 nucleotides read TGTGCCAGCAGCCGAGCGGTGACGACAGATACGCAGTATTTT. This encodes CASSRAVTTDTQYF.

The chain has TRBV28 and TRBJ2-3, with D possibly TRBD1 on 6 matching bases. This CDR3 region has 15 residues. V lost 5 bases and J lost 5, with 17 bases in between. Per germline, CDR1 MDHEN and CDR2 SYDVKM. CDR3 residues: CASSLDRGLKDTQYF. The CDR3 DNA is TGTGCCAGCAGTCTAGATAGGGGGTTAAAAGATACGCAGTATTTT.

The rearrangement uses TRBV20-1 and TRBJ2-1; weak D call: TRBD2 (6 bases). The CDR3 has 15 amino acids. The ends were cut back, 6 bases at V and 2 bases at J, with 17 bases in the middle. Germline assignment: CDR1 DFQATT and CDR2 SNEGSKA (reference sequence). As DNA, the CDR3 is TGCAGTGCGGCTAACATCGGACTACCCTACAATGAGCAGTTCTTC. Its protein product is CSAANIGLPYNEQFF.

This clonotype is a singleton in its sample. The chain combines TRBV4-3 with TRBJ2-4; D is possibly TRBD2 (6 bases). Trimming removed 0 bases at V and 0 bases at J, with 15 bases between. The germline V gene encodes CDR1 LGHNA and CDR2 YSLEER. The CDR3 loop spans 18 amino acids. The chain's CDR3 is CASSQDHREILAKNIQYF. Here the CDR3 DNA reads TGCGCCAGCAGCCAAGATCATCGGGAGATTCTAGCCAAAAACATTCAGTACTTC.

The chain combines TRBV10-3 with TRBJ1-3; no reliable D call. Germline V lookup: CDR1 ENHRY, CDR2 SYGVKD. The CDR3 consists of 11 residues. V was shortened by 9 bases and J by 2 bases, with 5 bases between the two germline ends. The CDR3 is CAIGPGNTIYF. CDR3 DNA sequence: TGTGCCATAGGTCCTGGAAACACCATATATTTT.

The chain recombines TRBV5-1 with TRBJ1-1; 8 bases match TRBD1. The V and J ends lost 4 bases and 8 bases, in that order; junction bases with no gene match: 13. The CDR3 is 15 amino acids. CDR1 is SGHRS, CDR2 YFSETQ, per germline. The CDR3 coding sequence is TGCGCCAGCAGCCCAACAGGGGGGTCTTTTACCGAAGCTTTCTTT. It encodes CASSPTGGSFTEAFF.

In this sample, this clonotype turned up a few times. DNA for the CDR3: TGTGCCAGCAGTGAAGGGGGAGCGGTTATAGCCAAAAACATTCAGTACTTC. Amino acids: CASSEGGAVIAKNIQYF. The genes are TRBV6-1 and TRBJ2-4; weak D call: TRBD2 (5 bases). The CDR3 is made up of 17 amino acids. The germline gives CDR1 MNHNS, CDR2 SASEGT. V lost 1 base and J 0 bases, leaving 13 bases between the germline ends.

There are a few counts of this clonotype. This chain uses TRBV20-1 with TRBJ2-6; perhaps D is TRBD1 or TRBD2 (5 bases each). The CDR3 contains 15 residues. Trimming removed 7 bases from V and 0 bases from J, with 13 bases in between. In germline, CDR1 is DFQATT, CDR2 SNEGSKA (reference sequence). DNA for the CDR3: TGCAGTGTTACGGGACGCCGCTCTGGGGCCAACGTCCTGACTTTC. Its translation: CSVTGRRSGANVLTF.

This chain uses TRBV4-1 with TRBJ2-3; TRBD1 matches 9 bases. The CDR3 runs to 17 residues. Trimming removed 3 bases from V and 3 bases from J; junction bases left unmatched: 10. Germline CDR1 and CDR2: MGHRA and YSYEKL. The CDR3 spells CASSQETGGYQTDTQYF. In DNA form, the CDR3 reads TGCGCCAGCAGCCAGGAGACAGGGGGTTACCAAACAGATACGCAGTATTTT.

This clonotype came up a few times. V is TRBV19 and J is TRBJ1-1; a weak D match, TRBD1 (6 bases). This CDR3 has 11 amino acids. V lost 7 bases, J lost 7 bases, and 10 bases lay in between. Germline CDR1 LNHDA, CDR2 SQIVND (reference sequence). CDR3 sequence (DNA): TGTGCCAGTACCTCGGGACATGAAGCTTTCTTT. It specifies CASTSGHEAFF.

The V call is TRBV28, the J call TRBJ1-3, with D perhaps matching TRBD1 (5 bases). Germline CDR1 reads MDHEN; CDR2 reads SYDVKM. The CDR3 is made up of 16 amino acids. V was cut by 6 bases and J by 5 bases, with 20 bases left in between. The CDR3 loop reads CASSVLQANSRNTIYF. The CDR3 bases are TGTGCCAGCAGCGTATTACAGGCGAACTCGAGAAACACCATATATTTT.

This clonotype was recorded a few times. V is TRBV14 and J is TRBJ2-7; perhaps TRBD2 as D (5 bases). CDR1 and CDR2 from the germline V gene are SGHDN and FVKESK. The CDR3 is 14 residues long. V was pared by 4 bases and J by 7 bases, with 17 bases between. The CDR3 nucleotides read TGTGCCAGCAGCCCGGACGTGGCACGGGGAGAGCAGTACTTC. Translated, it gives CASSPDVARGEQYF. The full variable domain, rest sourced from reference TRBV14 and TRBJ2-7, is EAGVTQFPSHSVIEKGQTVTLRCDPISGHDNLYWYRRVMGKEIKFLLHFVKESKQDESGMPNNRFLAERTGGTYSTLKVQPAELEDSGVYFCASSPDVARGEQYFGPGTRLTVT.